This T cell receptor beta chain derives from a study of post-analysis software for immune sequencing data (dated by TCRdb to 2013 to 2016). For the wider study: Disease courses on record covered relapsing-remitting, secondary progressive and progressive-relapsing multiple sclerosis, though some patients had no subtype annotation. Patient repertoires were compared against about a dozen previously published healthy control repertoires from donors aged 6 to 25 years. A subset of samples was prepared in parallel using single-end sample barcoding, then pooled and co-amplified after Illumina adapter ligation. The research as a whole found: Compared with controls, multiple sclerosis patients had significantly lower normalized Chao1 diversity, a finding suggesting substantial peripheral T-cell clonal expansion. The control group was slightly older than the multiple sclerosis patient group. Patients showed significantly higher frequencies than controls for 4 or 5 TRBV segments, among them TRBV5-6, TRBV5-1 and TRBV20-1. Strong co-clustering of samples prepared in the same batch was shown by direct clustering with F measure, prompting a batch-effect correction.

For this clonotype: What this receptor recognizes is not known. Within one base of it there is no much larger clone, and no base qualities were kept.

To demonstrate the VDJtools post-analysis software, TCR beta repertoires were profiled from the peripheral blood of about 13 young patients with multiple sclerosis. The multiple sclerosis patients were children and adolescents between roughly 6 and 17 years of age. The library was generated by PCR. Sequencing relied on an Illumina HiSeq 2500. To reduce PCR and sequencing biases, unique molecular identifiers were built into the TCR beta cDNA libraries. Some 500,000 cDNA molecules were obtained for every 1 to 10 million input T cells, so each molecule roughly corresponded to one T cell. Patient libraries were prepared and sequenced with the same protocol used for the earlier healthy control dataset. Samples belonging to the same batch were prepared together, multiplexed and sequenced on a shared HiSeq lane. In the source study's methods: MIGEC was used to process the raw barcoded reads, and molecular identifier groups with only a single read were discarded before consensus assembly and CDR3 extraction. Clonotype tables were post-analysed with VDJtools, normalizing diversity by down-sampling all datasets to the smallest sample size. In repertoire overlap clustering, CDR3 amino acid sequences, but not nucleotide sequences, were matched to correct batch-related cross-sample contamination. In-frame beta chains were kept once TCRdb had trimmed the public reads at Q25 with fastp and called clones with MiXCR. Records with the same CDR3 protein are collapsed into one entry carrying the most frequent genes and DNA. The V and J calls and clone size are TCRdb's, not the authors'. The sample data list roughly 800,000 distinct CDR3 sequences, and roughly 29% of these were observed just once. The ten largest make up around 0.56% of the sample.

Trimming accounts for 8 bases at V and 2 bases at J, while the number of junction bases matched to no gene is 16. The CDR3 numbers 18 residues from cysteine through phenylalanine. The DNA shown is the 54-base CDR3, in frame from base 1. The germline V gene encodes CDR1 SEHNR and CDR2 FQNEAQ (reference sequence). The receptor comes from a girl under 18 with multiple sclerosis. Specimen: blood. The receptor chain draws on TRBV7-9 and TRBJ2-1; 9 of the junction bases match TRBD2. The CDR3 region reads CASGPPGLAPLAYNEQFF. The nucleotide sequence is given as TGTGCCAGCGGGCCCCCCGGACTAGCGCCATTAGCCTACAATGAGCAGTTCTTC.